What follows are 15 T cell receptor beta chains derived from one specimen sequenced in a study of cytomegalovirus exposure and HLA in healthy donors. PCR involved 60 Vbeta and 13 Jbeta primers. The data were produced by immunoSEQ multiplex PCR, yet TCRdb's version contains in-frame clones alone and is incomplete. The sample holds under 200,000 clones, 80% to 90% seen once. The sample taken for sequencing was PBMCs. The receptors stem from a woman under 40 in good health and CMV-seropositive.

V gene TRBV4-3 combines with J gene TRBJ2-3; 12 nucleotides match TRBD2. Germline loops: CDR1 LGHNA, CDR2 YSLEER. The length of the CDR3 is 19 residues. The junction had 9 bases not matched to a gene; V was cut back by 0 bases and J by 2 bases. CDR3 in amino acids: CASSQEPPGLAGNTDTQYF. DNA for the CDR3: TGCGCCAGCAGCCAAGAGCCCCCAGGACTAGCGGGGAACACAGATACGCAGTATTTT.

This chain connects TRBV5-4 to TRBJ1-1; D remains ambiguous. Trimming left V 4 bases short and J 6 bases short, with 7 bases between. This CDR3 has 11 residues. Germline V gene lookup returns CDR1 SGHNT and CDR2 YYREEE (reference sequence). The CDR3 region has the DNA TGTGCCAGCAGCCAGATGGCTGAAGCTTTCTTT. It encodes CASSQMAEAFF.

This clone was seen once. The rearrangement joins TRBV5-1 to TRBJ1-1; D gene uncertain. The CDR3 spans 14 residues. Trimming cost V 1 base and J 5 bases, with 12 bases left between them. Germline V gene sequence: CDR1 SGHRS, CDR2 YFSETQ. The CDR3, as DNA: TGCGCCAGCAGCTTGATGGTTTCAGTGACTGAAGCTTTCTTT. Its protein product is CASSLMVSVTEAFF.

The genes are TRBV13 and TRBJ2-5; 11 bases match TRBD2. The CDR3 totals 15 residues. V shed 5 bases and J 2 bases; nucleotides not matched to a gene: 4. Germline V gives CDR1 PRHDT, CDR2 FYEKMQ (reference sequence). Written as DNA, the CDR3 is TGTGCCAGCAGCCTAGCGGGGGGAACACAAGAGACCCAGTACTTC. Translation gives CASSLAGGTQETQYF.

The V gene is TRBV7-9, the J gene TRBJ2-3; D unclear. The length of the CDR3 is 13 residues. Germline V gene sequence: CDR1 SEHNR, CDR2 FQNEAQ (reference sequence). The V gene lost 5 bases and the J gene lost 6 bases, with 12 bases spanning the gap. The DNA for the CDR3 is TGTGCCAGCAGCCCGAGCGAGGTCGATACGCAGTATTTT. This codes for CASSPSEVDTQYF.

This clone was counted between two and nine times. This rearrangement joins TRBV18 to TRBJ2-7, with D maybe TRBD1 (5 bases). Per the germline V gene, CDR1 is KGHSH and CDR2 is LQKENI. Trimming pared 3 bases from V and 3 bases from J, leaving 9 bases between. CDR3 length: 13 residues. The CDR3 is CASSPDIYYEQYF. The CDR3, as DNA: TGTGCCAGCTCACCGGACATCTACTACGAGCAGTACTTC.

The chain is built from TRBV18 and TRBJ2-3; tentative D call: TRBD2 (6 bases). This CDR3 contains 15 residues. V lost 2 bases, J lost 4 bases, and 13 bases lay in between. The germline V gene encodes CDR1 KGHSH and CDR2 LQKENI. Here the CDR3 DNA reads TGTGCCAGCTCACCAGCTCTTTGGGGGGCAGATACGCAGTATTTT. Translated: CASSPALWGADTQYF.

This chain joins TRBV6-6 and TRBJ2-7, with 8 bases aligning to TRBD1. The CDR3 is 14 residues long. V was clipped by 4 bases and J by 0 bases; unmatched bases: 2. Germline CDR1 is MNHNY and CDR2 is SVGAGI (reference sequence). The CDR3 region is CASSWDRSSYEQYF. The CDR3, as DNA: TGTGCCAGCAGTTGGGACAGGAGCTCCTACGAGCAGTACTTC.

The chain uses TRBV4-1 and TRBJ2-2, with 8 nucleotides matching TRBD2. The V gene end was trimmed by 0 bases and the J gene end by 5 bases; junction bases not matched to a gene: 5. Germline CDR1 MGHRA, CDR2 YSYEKL. The length of the CDR3 is 16 residues. For the CDR3, the DNA is TGCGCCAGCAGCCAAGAGACTAGCGCCCGTACCGGGGAGCTGTTTTTT. This codes for CASSQETSARTGELFF.

This rearrangement joins TRBV5-1 to TRBJ2-3; the match to TRBD1 covers 9 bases. Germline CDR1 SGHRS, CDR2 YFSETQ. The CDR3 totals 17 residues. The ends lost 3 bases at V and 6 bases at J; junction bases unmatched: 14. CDR3 nucleotides: TGCGCCAGCAGCTCCAGACCTCCGGGACAGGGAACGGATACGCAGTATTTT. Amino acids: CASSSRPPGQGTDTQYF.

The V and J genes are TRBV4-1 and TRBJ1-6; TRBD1 aligns across 7 bases. This CDR3 is 14 amino acids long. The germline V gene has CDR1 MGHRA and CDR2 YSYEKL. J lost 7 bases, V lost 4 bases, and 4 bases had no gene match. CDR3 sequence (DNA): TGCGCCAGCAGCCCCAGGGGGAAAAATTCACCCCTCCACTTT. This encodes CASSPRGKNSPLHF.

This sequence joins TRBV7-3 and TRBJ1-1, with 10 bases that match TRBD1. The CDR3 is 15 amino acids. CDR1 and CDR2 from the germline V gene are SGHTA and FQGTGA. The ends lost 5 bases at V and 6 bases at J; junction bases unmatched: 9. CDR3 region: CASSPTGGPTAEAFF. CDR3 nucleotide sequence: TGTGCCAGCAGCCCGACAGGGGGCCCGACCGCTGAAGCTTTCTTT.

This rearrangement joins TRBV2 to TRBJ2-7; TRBD1 is a possible D gene (5 bases). This CDR3 spans 12 amino acids. Trimming stripped 8 bases from V and 0 bases from J, with 8 bases between. The germline V gene encodes CDR1 SNHLY and CDR2 FYNNEI. CDR3 region: CASETDSYEQYF. For the CDR3, the DNA is TGTGCCAGCGAGACAGACTCCTACGAGCAGTACTTC.

As regards this clone: This likely stems from a read error, as it lies one base from a far larger clone. This rearrangement joins TRBV6-5 to TRBJ1-1; perhaps TRBD1 as D (5 bases). Trimming cost V 4 bases and J 4 bases, with 10 bases left between them. Germline V gene sequence: CDR1 MNHEY, CDR2 SVGAGI. CDR3 length: 13 residues. CDR3 sequence reads: CASSCFGGTEAFF. DNA for the CDR3: TGTGCCAGCAGTTGCTTCGGGGGCACTGAAGCTTTCTTT.

The rearrangement uses TRBV5-1 and TRBJ1-5, with D uncertain. V was pared by 2 bases and J by 3 bases, with 21 bases between. There are 18 residues in the CDR3. Germline V gene lookup returns CDR1 SGHRS and CDR2 YFSETQ. In nucleotides, the CDR3 is TGCGCCAGCAGCTTTATCGGGGATAGGTCTGAAGACAATCAGCCCCAGCATTTT. Translated, it gives CASSFIGDRSEDNQPQHF.